What follows are 8 T cell receptor beta chains derived from one specimen sequenced in a study of T-cell reconstitution after alpha-beta-depleted transplantation in children. TCRbeta library construction was performed incorporating unique molecular identifiers. TCRdb recomputed calls from the PCR reads with MiXCR, one row per CDR3 protein. The sample comprises a few hundred thousand distinct CDR3 sequences, roughly 15% of which are singletons, and 25% to 35% rests with the top ten. Specimen: PBMCs, mostly from graft donor cells, collected 360 days after TCRalphabeta/CD19-depleted stem cell transplant. These receptors were taken from a boy younger than two who had a stem cell transplant for Wiskott-Aldrich syndrome, so the T cells may come from the graft donor.

The CDR3, as DNA: TGTGCCAGCAGCTCATCTAGCGGGAGCGGCGAAGAGACCCAGTACTTC. It codes for CASSSSSGSGEETQYF. J is TRBJ2-5 and V is TRBV7-2; 10 bases are shared with TRBD2. Germline V gives CDR1 SGHTA, CDR2 FQGNSA. CDR3 length equals 16 residues. Losses at the gene ends were 4 bases for V and 3 bases for J; bases not matched to a gene: 8.

The count of this clonotype is one. The genes are TRBV2 and TRBJ2-7; no firm D call. The CDR3 is 14 residues long. Germline values: CDR1 SNHLY, CDR2 FYNNEI. V dropped 3 bases and J dropped 0 bases, with 9 bases sitting between them. The CDR3 reads CASSDTSTSYEQYF. CDR3 bases: TGTGCCAGCAGTGACACCTCGACCTCCTACGAGCAGTACTTC.

This clonotype was seen a handful of times. The CDR3 protein is CASSFDRVGGYTF. For the CDR3, the DNA is TGTGCCAGCAGTTTCGACAGGGTTGGTGGCTACACCTTC. This chain joins TRBV12-3 or TRBV12-4 and TRBJ1-2; TRBD1 agrees at 7 bases. The CDR3 covers 13 residues. The V segment lost 3 bases and the J segment 7 bases; nucleotides outside the gene matches: 5.

V is TRBV5-1 and J is TRBJ2-5; 8 bases align to TRBD1. The V segment lost 7 bases and the J segment 4 bases; nucleotides outside the gene matches: 9. Germline CDR1 SGHRS, CDR2 YFSETQ. The CDR3 is 14 amino acids. The CDR3 DNA is TGCGCCAGCGGGGGACAGGACATGAGAGAGACCCAGTACTTC. This translates into CASGGQDMRETQYF.

This chain connects TRBV11-2 to TRBJ2-7; TRBD2 might be the D (6 bases). CDR3 length: 16 amino acids. CDR1 and CDR2 (germline): SGHAT, FQNNGV. Trimming removed 1 base at V and 1 base at J, with 14 bases between. CDR3: CASSLVPKGRSYEQYF. The CDR3 bases are TGTGCCAGCAGCTTAGTTCCCAAAGGGAGGTCCTACGAGCAGTACTTC.

This clonotype showed up just a few times. This chain uses TRBV28 with TRBJ2-1, with TRBD1 as a possible D gene (5 bases). V dropped 3 bases and J dropped 0 bases, with 24 bases sitting between them. Germline assignment: CDR1 MDHEN and CDR2 SYDVKM. CDR3 length equals 20 residues. This chain's CDR3 is CASSFRPTRQLLGSYNEQFF. Written as DNA, the CDR3 is TGTGCCAGCAGTTTCCGCCCCACAAGACAGCTTCTAGGCTCCTACAATGAGCAGTTCTTC. Using reference TRBV28 and TRBJ2-1 for the parts outside the CDR3, the full variable domain is DVKVTQSSRYLVKRTGEKVFLECVQDMDHENMFWYRQDPGLGLRLIYFSYDVKMKEKGDIPEGYSVSREKKERFSLILESASTNQTSMYLCASSFRPTRQLLGSYNEQFFGPGTRLTVL.

This clonotype was counted a few times. CDR3 region: CASTMRDTGELFF. For the CDR3, the DNA is TGTGCCAGCACAATGAGAGACACCGGGGAGCTGTTTTTT. The chain employs TRBV2 and TRBJ2-2; D ambiguous. Trimming cost V 7 bases and J 3 bases, with 9 bases left between them. The germline gives CDR1 SNHLY, CDR2 FYNNEI. The length of the CDR3 is 13 residues.

V is TRBV9 and J is TRBJ2-3; D remains ambiguous. Trimming left V 0 bases short and J 4 bases short, with 6 bases between. The CDR3 contains 13 residues. The germline CDR1 and CDR2 sequences are SGDLS and YYNGEE. The CDR3 DNA follows: TGTGCCAGCAGCGTAGTCGGATCAGATACGCAGTATTTT. It codes for CASSVVGSDTQYF.